These 10 T cell receptor beta chains share one sample of origin, sequenced in a study of T cells in Graves' hyperthyroidism and ophthalmopathy. Amplified regions were TCR beta CDR3 sequences from RNA transcripts. RT-PCR in the first round (using the HTBI primer set) targeted the TCR CDR3. TCRdb called the multiplex PCR reads again in MiXCR, with one record for every CDR3 protein. The repertoire holds approximately 420,000 distinct CDR3 sequences, with approximately 14% as singletons. Sequencing input: blood. The source of these receptors is a woman under 30 with Graves' hyperthyroidism.

This clonotype was observed at least ten times. The chain has TRBV30 and TRBJ2-5, with 7 nucleotides matching TRBD1. Trimming at V came to 0 bases and at J to 5 bases, leaving 6 bases not matched to a gene. This CDR3 comprises 14 residues. The germline V gene encodes CDR1 GTSNPN and CDR2 SVGIG (reference sequence). The chain's CDR3 is CAWSVKGAGETQYF. The CDR3 bases are TGTGCCTGGAGTGTTAAGGGGGCAGGGGAGACCCAGTACTTC.

This clonotype has a count of ten or more. V gene TRBV20-1 combines with J gene TRBJ2-7; TRBD2 matches at 11 bases. V lost 4 bases and J lost 4; bases outside the gene matches: 3. The CDR3 extends over 13 amino acids. Germline values: CDR1 DFQATT, CDR2 SNEGSKA (reference sequence). CDR3 residues: CSAILAGVYEQYF. DNA of the CDR3: TGCAGTGCTATACTAGCGGGAGTATACGAGCAGTACTTC.

With regard to this clonotype: A much larger clone lies one base from this, so it may be a read error. The rearrangement joins TRBV12-3 or TRBV12-4 to TRBJ2-2, with 7 bases that match TRBD1. The CDR3 runs to 15 residues. The CDR3 DNA reads TGTGCCACCAGTTTAGTAGGGGGCAACGTTAGGGAGCTGTTTTTT. Its protein product is CATSLVGGNVRELFF.

This clonotype was recorded many times. The rearrangement joins TRBV18 to TRBJ2-7; D is uncertain. Germline V gene sequence: CDR1 KGHSH, CDR2 LQKENI. The V end was cut by 3 bases, the J end by 0 bases, with 9 bases between. The CDR3 runs to 14 residues. The CDR3 loop is CASSPQSDSYEQYF. DNA for the CDR3: TGTGCCAGCTCACCGCAGAGCGACTCCTACGAGCAGTACTTC.

This clonotype was counted ten times or more. The rearrangement joins TRBV7-3 to TRBJ1-2; D unclear. V lost 4 bases and J lost 6, with 12 bases in between. Germline V gene sequence: CDR1 SGHTA, CDR2 FQGTGA. This CDR3 has 13 amino acids. CDR3 in amino acids: CASSSNTANGYTF. In DNA form, the CDR3 reads TGTGCCAGCAGCTCCAACACAGCGAATGGCTACACCTTC.

The chain links TRBV12-3 or TRBV12-4 to TRBJ2-7, with TRBD1 identical over 9 bases. With V trimmed by 7 bases and J by 3 bases, 10 bases remained unmatched. The CDR3 extends over 15 amino acids. In DNA, the CDR3 is TGTGCCAGCACTGACCCGGGACAGGGAGTCTACGAGCAGTACTTC. Protein: CASTDPGQGVYEQYF.

This clonotype was seen a few times. The chain couples TRBV27 to TRBJ2-5; D is uncertain. This CDR3 contains 13 residues. CDR1 is MNHEY, CDR2 SMNVEV, per germline (reference sequence). V lost 2 bases and J lost 5, with 9 bases in between. The CDR3 region has the DNA TGTGCCAGCAGTTTAATCTCCGGCGAGACCCAGTACTTC. Protein: CASSLISGETQYF.

At least ten counts were recorded for this clonotype. The V gene is TRBV6-1, the J gene TRBJ2-7, with TRBD2 matching over 7 bases. CDR1 is MNHNS, CDR2 SASEGT, per germline. This CDR3 region has 13 residues. J was trimmed by 3 bases and V by 8 bases; bases with no gene match: 7. CDR3 in DNA: TGTGCCAGCTCGGCGGGAGAGTACTACGAGCAGTACTTC. This translates into CASSAGEYYEQYF.

This clonotype was seen many times. This rearrangement joins TRBV28 to TRBJ2-1, with TRBD1 matching over 9 bases. The trim removed 5 bases at V and 4 bases at J, leaving 12 bases unmatched. Germline V lookup: CDR1 MDHEN, CDR2 SYDVKM. The CDR3 covers 17 residues. For the CDR3, the DNA is TGTGCCAGCAGTCCCATTCTGGGACAGGGATCATACAATGAGCAGTTCTTC. Residues: CASSPILGQGSYNEQFF.

This clonotype came up many times. CDR3 in amino acids: CASGLVPESYEQYF. The CDR3 DNA reads TGTGCTAGTGGTTTGGTCCCCGAATCTTACGAGCAGTACTTC. V usage is TRBV12-5 and J usage is TRBJ2-7; unclear D gene. The CDR3 sequence is 14 residues long. Germline V gene lookup returns CDR1 LGHNT and CDR2 FRNRAP. Trimming stripped 0 bases from V and 4 bases from J, with 10 bases between.